This T cell receptor (beta chain) was identified in a study of cytomegalovirus exposure and HLA in healthy donors. Study-level points and caveats: Analyzed later, most CMV-associated TCR beta chains appeared HLA-restricted. In a later analysis, across HLA loci, associated TCR counts were highest for DRB1, lowest for HLA-C. In a later analysis, common viral pathogens appeared linked to several of the most significant clusters.

About this clone: Its antigen is still unknown.

The PCR ran on 60 Vbeta and 13 Jbeta primers. Measured with immunoSEQ multiplex PCR; TCRdb has only the in-frame clones, and not every one. The sample lists about 150,000 clones; 75% to 90% were seen once. Germline trimming cut 4 bases from V and 4 bases from J; bases unmatched to any gene: 9. Germline CDR1 reads LGHNA; CDR2 reads YNFKEQ. This CDR3 spans 16 amino acids. The clonotype was recovered from a young woman in good health and CMV-seronegative. The gene calls are TRBV4-2 and TRBJ2-1; 8 positions agree with TRBD2. Sequencing was done on a sample of PBMCs. The CDR3 DNA reads TGTGCCAGCAGCCCTTACGCGGGGGGAATTTACAATGAGCAGTTCTTC. As protein: CASSPYAGGIYNEQFF.